This entry is about one T cell receptor (beta chain). Its antigen is not known. This sample is drawn from a study of CD8 T cells in ankylosing spondylitis. V dropped 6 bases and J dropped 3 bases, with 24 bases sitting between them. CDR3 size: 18 residues. Germline V gene data show CDR1 as MNHEY and CDR2 as SMNVEV (reference sequence). Study-level findings and limits: A motif of 7 to 9 highly homologous TCR beta variants was seen as apparently characteristic of ankylosing spondylitis blood.

From the 5' RACE reads, TCRdb called clonotypes with MiXCR, one entry per CDR3 protein. The sample contains under 450,000 distinct CDR3 sequences, under 20% of which appear only once. The sequenced sample consisted of blood, either unsorted or a sorted T cell fraction (not recorded which). This TCR was recovered from a male donor with ankylosing spondylitis. This chain uses TRBV27 with TRBJ2-4; D may be TRBD1 (6 bases). CDR3 in DNA: TGTGCCAGCAGGCGATCACCATCCACAGGGCGACTCAAAAACATTCAGTACTTC. Residues: CASRRSPSTGRLKNIQYF.